This TCR beta chain was retrieved from a study of T cells after posttransplantation cyclophosphamide. Repertoires were generated with immunoSEQ multiplex PCR, while TCRdb's copy carries only in-frame clones and drops some. This sample has about 38,000 clones, each found more than once. The CDR3 has 12 amino acids. The V gene lost 1 base and the J gene lost 3 bases, with 5 bases spanning the gap. Germline CDR1 and CDR2: SGHDT and YYEEEE. This clone has at least ten counts. This TCR came from a young man in good health and a related stem cell transplant donor. The chain joins TRBV5-6 to TRBJ2-7; no definite D call. Sequenced sample: PBMCs. The CDR3 sequence: CASSLRGYEQYF. As DNA, the CDR3 is TGTGCCAGCAGCTTGAGAGGCTACGAGCAGTACTTC.